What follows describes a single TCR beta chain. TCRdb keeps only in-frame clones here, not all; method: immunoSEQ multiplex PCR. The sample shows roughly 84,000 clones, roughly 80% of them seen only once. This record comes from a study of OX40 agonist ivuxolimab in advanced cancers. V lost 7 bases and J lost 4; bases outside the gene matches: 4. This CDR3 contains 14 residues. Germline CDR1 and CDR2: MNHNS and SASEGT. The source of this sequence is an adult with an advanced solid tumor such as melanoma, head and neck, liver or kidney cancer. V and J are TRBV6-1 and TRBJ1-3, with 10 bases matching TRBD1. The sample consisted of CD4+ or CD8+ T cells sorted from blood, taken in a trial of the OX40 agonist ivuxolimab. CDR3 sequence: CASTGQGRGNTIYF. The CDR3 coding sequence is TGTGCCAGCACGGGACAGGGGCGAGGAAACACCATATATTTT.